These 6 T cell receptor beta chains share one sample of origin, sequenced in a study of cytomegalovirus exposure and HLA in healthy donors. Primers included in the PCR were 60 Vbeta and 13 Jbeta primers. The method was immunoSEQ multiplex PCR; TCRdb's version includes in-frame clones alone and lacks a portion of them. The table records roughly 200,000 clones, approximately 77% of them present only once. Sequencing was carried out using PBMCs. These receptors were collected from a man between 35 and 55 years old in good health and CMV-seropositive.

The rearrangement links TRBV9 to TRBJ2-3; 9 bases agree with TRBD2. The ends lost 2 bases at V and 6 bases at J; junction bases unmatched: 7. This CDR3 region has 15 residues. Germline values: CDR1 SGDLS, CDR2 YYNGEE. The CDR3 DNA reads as TGTGCCAGCAGCGTTGGCGGGGGGGCCTGGGATACGCAGTATTTT. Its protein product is CASSVGGGAWDTQYF.

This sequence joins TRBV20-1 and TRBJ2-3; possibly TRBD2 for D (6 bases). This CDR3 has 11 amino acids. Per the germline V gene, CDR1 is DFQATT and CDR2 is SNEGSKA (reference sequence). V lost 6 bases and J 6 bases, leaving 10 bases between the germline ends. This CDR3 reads CSALSGDTQYF. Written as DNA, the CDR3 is TGCAGTGCCCTTAGCGGTGATACGCAGTATTTT.

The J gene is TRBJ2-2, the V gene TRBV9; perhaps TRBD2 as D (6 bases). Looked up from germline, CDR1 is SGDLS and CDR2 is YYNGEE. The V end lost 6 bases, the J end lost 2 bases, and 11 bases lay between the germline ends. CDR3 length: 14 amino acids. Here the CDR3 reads CASTEGVNTGELFF. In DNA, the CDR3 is TGTGCCAGCACGGAGGGAGTCAACACCGGGGAGCTGTTTTTT.

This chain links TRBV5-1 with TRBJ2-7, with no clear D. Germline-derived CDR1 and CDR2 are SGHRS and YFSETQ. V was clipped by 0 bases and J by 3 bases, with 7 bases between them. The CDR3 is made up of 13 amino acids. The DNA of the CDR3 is TGCGCCAGCAGCTTGGCCAGACACTACGAGCAGTACTTC. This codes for CASSLARHYEQYF.

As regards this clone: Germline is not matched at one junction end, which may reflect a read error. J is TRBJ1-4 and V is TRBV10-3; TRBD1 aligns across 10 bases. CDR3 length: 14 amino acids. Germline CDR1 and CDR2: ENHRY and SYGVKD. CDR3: CAISKGTGDDKLFF. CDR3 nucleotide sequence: TGTGCCATCAGTAAGGGGACAGGGGATGACAAACTGTTTTTT.

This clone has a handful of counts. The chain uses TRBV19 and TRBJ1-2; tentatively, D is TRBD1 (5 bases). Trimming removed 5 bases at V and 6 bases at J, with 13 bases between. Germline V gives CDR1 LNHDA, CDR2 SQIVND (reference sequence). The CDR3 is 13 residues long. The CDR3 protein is CASSGGDSHGYTF. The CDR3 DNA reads TGTGCCAGTAGTGGGGGGGACTCCCATGGCTACACCTTC. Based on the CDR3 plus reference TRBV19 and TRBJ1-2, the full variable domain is DGGITQSPKYLFRKEGQNVTLSCEQNLNHDAMYWYRQDPGQGLRLIYYSQIVNDFQKGDIAEGYSVSREKKESFPLTVTSAQKNPTAFYLCASSGGDSHGYTFGSGTRLTVV.